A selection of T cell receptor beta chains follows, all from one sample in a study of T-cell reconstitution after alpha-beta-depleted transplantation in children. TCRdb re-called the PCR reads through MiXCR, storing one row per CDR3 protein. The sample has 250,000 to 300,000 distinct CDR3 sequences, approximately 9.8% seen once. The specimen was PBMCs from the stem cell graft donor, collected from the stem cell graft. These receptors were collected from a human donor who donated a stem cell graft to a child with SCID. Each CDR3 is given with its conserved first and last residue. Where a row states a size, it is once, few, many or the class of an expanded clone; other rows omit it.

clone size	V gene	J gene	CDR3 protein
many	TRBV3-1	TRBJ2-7	CASSPTGQGFYEQYF
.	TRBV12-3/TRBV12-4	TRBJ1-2	CASSRSSGGYTF
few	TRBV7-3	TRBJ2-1	CASSSPGGKNNEQFF
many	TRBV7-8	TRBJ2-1	CASSYGGNEQFF
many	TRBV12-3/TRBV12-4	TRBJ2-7	CASSRQVLSYEQYF
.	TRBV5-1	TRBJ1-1	CASTDGNEAFF
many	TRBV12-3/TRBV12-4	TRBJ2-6	CASSLVGNGANVLTF
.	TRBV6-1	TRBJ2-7	CASSLDETGVTYEQYF
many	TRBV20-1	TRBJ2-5	CSALTGAPETQYF
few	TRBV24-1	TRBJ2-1	CATSDGGGRDYNEQFF